One TCR beta chain is described in this entry. The antigen is unknown. The data originate from a study of OX40 agonist ivuxolimab in advanced cancers. Researchers took blood at baseline, on cycle 4 day 1, and on cycle 7 day 1. V was pared by 5 bases and J by 3 bases, with 8 bases between. Per the germline V gene, CDR1 is DFQATT and CDR2 is SNEGSKA (reference sequence). The CDR3 covers 11 residues. Here immunoSEQ multiplex PCR was the method, and the copy in TCRdb shows in-frame clones only, minus some. The sample includes around 66,000 clones, roughly four fifths of them seen just once. Findings and limits, study-wide: Compared with CD4+, CD8+ T cells on average had more expanded clones. The study observed clonal expansion of CD4+ and CD8+ blood T cells by week 6 at 0.1 to 3.0 mg/kg.

The origin of this receptor is an adult with an advanced solid tumor such as melanoma, head and neck, liver or kidney cancer. Sequencing used CD4+ or CD8+ T cells sorted from blood, obtained in a trial of the OX40 agonist ivuxolimab. V gene TRBV20-1 combines with J gene TRBJ2-7, with unresolved D. CDR3 residues: CSAGRLYEQYF. CDR3 bases: TGCAGTGCTGGCCGCCTCTACGAGCAGTACTTC.